This TCR beta chain was documented in a study of OX40 agonist ivuxolimab in advanced cancers. Study-wide findings and caveats: The antigens recognized by the expanded peripheral T cells, that is their antigen specificity, were not determined.

The ends lost 4 bases at V and 0 bases at J; junction bases unmatched: 5. The CDR3 contains 18 residues. Germline V gene lookup returns CDR1 MGHRA and CDR2 YSYEKL. This clone was seen only a few times. What it binds is not known. Using immunoSEQ multiplex PCR, the repertoire was profiled, and TCRdb retains in-frame clones only, with some absent. In the table there are 20,000 or so clones, approximately 85% of which are singletons. J is TRBJ2-2 and V is TRBV4-1, with TRBD2 matching over 13 bases. Sequences were derived from CD4+ or CD8+ T cells sorted from blood, sampled in a trial of the OX40 agonist ivuxolimab. This TCR was recovered from an adult with an advanced solid tumor such as melanoma, head and neck, liver or kidney cancer. The CDR3 sequence is CASSRGLAGTTNTGELFF. As DNA, the CDR3 is TGCGCCAGCAGCCGGGGACTAGCGGGGACGACGAACACCGGGGAGCTGTTTTTT.